The T cell receptor (beta chain) described here comes from a study of control samples from healthy donors and cancer patients. CDR1 is LNHDA, CDR2 SQIVND, per germline (reference sequence). The CDR3 runs 16 residues. V gave up 5 bases and J gave up 4 bases; unmatched junction bases: 11. Data came from immunoSEQ multiplex PCR; TCRdb stores just in-frame clones and leaves some out. The data hold 60,000 to 95,000 clones, with around 84% observed a single time. V gene TRBV19 combines with J gene TRBJ2-1, with 7 bases identical to TRBD1. What was sequenced was blood. This TCR was sampled from a man aged 50 or older in good health. The CDR3 is CASSPTGAPSYNEQFF. The CDR3 DNA reads as TGTGCCAGTAGTCCTACAGGGGCCCCTTCGTACAATGAGCAGTTCTTC.